Listed below are T cell receptor beta chains from one sample, sequenced in a study of OX40 agonist ivuxolimab in advanced cancers. The data were produced by immunoSEQ multiplex PCR, yet TCRdb's version contains in-frame clones alone and is incomplete. The data hold about 36,000 clones, with over 65% observed a single time. The sample here was CD4+ or CD8+ T cells sorted from blood, taken in a trial of the OX40 agonist ivuxolimab. The receptors shown here come from an adult with an advanced solid tumor such as melanoma, head and neck, liver or kidney cancer. Both conserved end residues are part of each CDR3. D genes are given only for firm matches. Not every row has a clone size; where given, it reads once, few, many or a size class.

v_call,clone_size,d_call,j_call,cdr3_aa,cdr3_nt
TRBV27,NA,TRBD2,TRBJ2-1,CASSDGTSGYNEQFF,TGTGCCAGCAGTGACGGGACTAGCGGCTACAATGAGCAGTTCTTC
TRBV6-6,NA,NA,TRBJ2-7,CASSHGQLSSYEQYF,TGTGCCAGCAGTCACGGACAGCTCTCCTCCTACGAGCAGTACTTC
TRBV2,NA,NA,TRBJ1-5,CASSEWGGQPQHF,TGTGCCAGCAGTGAATGGGGTGGTCAGCCCCAGCATTTT
TRBV5-4,NA,NA,TRBJ2-5,CASSLVVAEQETQYF,TGTGCCAGCAGCTTGGTGGTAGCGGAACAAGAGACCCAGTACTTC
TRBV2,medium-sized,NA,TRBJ2-7,CASSEAQAALYEQYF,TGTGCCAGCAGTGAAGCGCAGGCCGCCCTTTACGAGCAGTACTTC
TRBV7-9,NA,TRBD1,TRBJ2-1,CASSTRQGSYNEQFF,TGTGCCAGCAGCACCCGACAGGGCTCCTACAATGAGCAGTTCTTC
TRBV6-5,NA,TRBD1,TRBJ1-1,CASSLDRGNTEAFF,TGTGCCAGCAGTCTAGACAGGGGGAACACTGAAGCTTTCTTT
TRBV27,NA,NA,TRBJ2-2,CASSPYTGELFF,TGTGCCAGCAGTCCCTACACCGGGGAGCTGTTTTTT
TRBV18,NA,NA,TRBJ2-7,CASSLKETAAYEQYF,TGTGCCAGCTCACTGAAAGAGACAGCAGCCTACGAGCAGTACTTC
TRBV9,NA,NA,TRBJ1-2,CASSPGSGYAGYTF,TGTGCCAGCAGCCCTGGATCGGGCTACGCTGGCTACACCTTC
TRBV4-1,once,NA,TRBJ2-7,CASSQVGGGWYEQYF,TGCGCCAGCAGCCAAGTCGGAGGGGGCTGGTACGAGCAGTACTTC
TRBV9,NA,NA,TRBJ2-7,CASSVDGLTYEQYF,TGTGCCAGCAGCGTAGACGGTTTGACCTACGAGCAGTACTTC
TRBV6-1,NA,TRBD2,TRBJ2-3,CASSALGLAGSTDTQYF,TGTGCCAGCAGTGCCCTAGGGCTAGCGGGGTCCACAGATACGCAGTATTTT
TRBV4-3,NA,NA,TRBJ1-3,CASSQYTALSGNTIYF,TGCGCCAGCAGCCAATATACGGCCCTCTCTGGAAACACCATATATTTT
TRBV6-1,medium-sized,TRBD1,TRBJ2-5,CASQGTALVETQYF,TGTGCCAGCCAAGGGACAGCTCTGGTGGAGACCCAGTACTTC
TRBV4-1,NA,TRBD2,TRBJ2-7,CASSQDKGLAGDEQYF,TGCGCCAGCAGCCAAGATAAAGGACTAGCGGGAGACGAGCAGTACTTC
TRBV27,few,NA,TRBJ2-7,CASRPRDFSYEQYF,TGTGCCAGCAGACCCCGGGACTTCTCCTACGAGCAGTACTTC
TRBV28,NA,NA,TRBJ2-7,CASSVLPGAYEQYF,TGTGCCAGCAGTGTCCTCCCAGGGGCCTACGAGCAGTACTTC
TRBV28,NA,TRBD1,TRBJ1-6,CASSIRQGYSPLHF,TGTGCCAGCAGTATCCGACAGGGTTATTCACCCCTCCACTTT
TRBV30,NA,NA,TRBJ2-2,CAWTGVGSGELFF,TGTGCCTGGACCGGGGTCGGGTCCGGGGAGCTGTTTTTT
TRBV10-3,NA,TRBD1,TRBJ2-1,CAISDPDRYSYNEQFF,TGTGCCATCAGTGACCCGGACAGGTACTCCTACAATGAGCAGTTCTTC
TRBV9,few,TRBD1,TRBJ2-5,CASSPGTGGLETQYF,TGTGCCAGCAGCCCAGGGACAGGGGGACTCGAGACCCAGTACTTC
TRBV2,medium-sized,NA,TRBJ1-1,CASSGLTEAFF,TGTGCCAGCAGCGGACTAACTGAAGCTTTCTTT
TRBV6-5,NA,NA,TRBJ1-2,CASSSDGIYGYTF,TGTGCCAGCAGTTCTGACGGGATCTATGGCTACACCTTC
TRBV6-6,NA,NA,TRBJ1-2,CASSYSDWNYGYTF,TGTGCCAGCAGTTACTCCGACTGGAACTATGGCTACACCTTC
TRBV2,once,NA,TRBJ2-7,CASSPQGFSYEQYF,TGTGCCAGCAGTCCACAGGGATTTTCCTACGAGCAGTACTTC
TRBV28,NA,NA,TRBJ1-5,CASSPWWSNQPQHF,TGTGCCAGCAGTCCCTGGTGGAGCAATCAGCCCCAGCATTTT
TRBV4-2,NA,NA,TRBJ1-1,CASSQEGMSTEAFF,TGTGCCAGCAGCCAAGAGGGGATGAGTACTGAAGCTTTCTTT
TRBV29-1,NA,NA,TRBJ2-5,CSVEQETQYF,TGCAGCGTTGAACAAGAGACCCAGTACTTC
TRBV4-1,NA,TRBD2,TRBJ2-1,CASSRAGGYGEQFF,TGCGCCAGCAGCAGGGCGGGGGGGTACGGTGAGCAGTTCTTC
TRBV2,NA,NA,TRBJ1-2,CASIRDRSYGYTF,TGTGCCAGCATCCGGGACCGGAGCTATGGCTACACCTTC
TRBV4-1,medium-sized,NA,TRBJ1-1,CASSQDGGLYTEAFF,TGCGCCAGCAGCCAAGATGGGGGGCTATACACTGAAGCTTTCTTT
TRBV2,NA,NA,TRBJ2-1,CASSERRASGVF,TGTGCCAGCAGTGAACGGAGAGCCTCGGGGGTCTTC
TRBV5-4,NA,NA,TRBJ1-1,CASSLATQNTEAFF,TGTGCCAGCAGCTTGGCAACACAGAACACTGAAGCTTTCTTT
TRBV2,NA,NA,TRBJ2-1,CASSEDSSYNEQFF,TGTGCCAGCAGTGAGGACTCCTCCTACAATGAGCAGTTCTTC
TRBV15,NA,TRBD2,TRBJ2-5,CATSPRPRESETQYF,TGTGCCACCAGCCCGCGGCCGCGGGAGTCGGAGACCCAGTACTTC
TRBV7-9,NA,NA,TRBJ2-1,CASSLGVKNEQFF,TGTGCCAGCAGCTTGGGAGTGAAGAATGAGCAGTTCTTC
TRBV12-2,NA,NA,TRBJ1-5,CASRLVLSNQPQHF,TGTGCAAGTCGCTTAGTACTAAGCAATCAGCCCCAGCATTTT
TRBV9,few,TRBD2,TRBJ2-1,CASSVALAGGGNEQFF,TGTGCCAGCAGCGTAGCCTTAGCGGGAGGAGGTAATGAGCAGTTCTTC
TRBV7-8,NA,NA,TRBJ1-2,CASSLAIGGGGRGYTF,TGTGCCAGCAGCTTAGCGATCGGTGGGGGAGGAAGGGGCTACACCTTC
TRBV21-1,NA,NA,TRBJ2-2,CASSKKGTGPTGELFF,TGTGCCAGCAGCAAAAAGGGCACGGGACCCACCGGGGAGCTGTTTTTT
TRBV2,NA,NA,TRBJ2-7,CASHQGDTFHLYEQYF,TGTGCCAGTCACCAGGGAGACACCTTCCATCTCTACGAGCAGTACTTC
TRBV4-1,once,NA,TRBJ1-4,CASSQVQPQRPNEKLFF,TGCGCCAGCAGCCAAGTACAGCCCCAAAGGCCTAATGAAAAACTGTTTTTT
TRBV27,NA,NA,TRBJ1-6,CASSWVQGSPLHF,TGTGCCAGCAGTTGGGTACAGGGATCACCCCTCCACTTT
TRBV5-5,NA,NA,TRBJ1-4,CASSPDITTNEKLFF,TGTGCCAGCAGCCCGGACATCACAACTAATGAAAAACTGTTTTTT
TRBV27,once,NA,TRBJ2-2,CASSAQGWNTGELFF,TGTGCCAGCAGTGCCCAGGGGTGGAACACCGGGGAGCTGTTTTTT
TRBV7-2,NA,NA,TRBJ1-4,CASSPGQEKLFF,TGTGCCAGCTCCCCAGGTCAGGAAAAACTGTTTTTT
TRBV10-3,few,NA,TRBJ2-7,CAISELGTEQYF,TGTGCCATCAGTGAGCTAGGGACCGAGCAGTACTTC
TRBV27,NA,NA,TRBJ2-2,CASSLSVTGELFF,TGTGCCAGCAGTTTATCTGTGACCGGGGAGCTGTTTTTT
TRBV27,few,TRBD2,TRBJ2-7,CASSLTSGRQYEQYF,TGTGCCAGCAGTTTAACTAGCGGGAGACAGTACGAGCAGTACTTC
TRBV5-4,NA,TRBD2,TRBJ2-7,CASSLGEGFEQYF,TGTGCCAGCAGCTTGGGGGAGGGGTTCGAGCAGTACTTC
TRBV9,NA,TRBD2,TRBJ2-2,CASSVEGGSNTGELFF,TGTGCCAGCAGCGTAGAGGGAGGGTCGAACACCGGGGAGCTGTTTTTT